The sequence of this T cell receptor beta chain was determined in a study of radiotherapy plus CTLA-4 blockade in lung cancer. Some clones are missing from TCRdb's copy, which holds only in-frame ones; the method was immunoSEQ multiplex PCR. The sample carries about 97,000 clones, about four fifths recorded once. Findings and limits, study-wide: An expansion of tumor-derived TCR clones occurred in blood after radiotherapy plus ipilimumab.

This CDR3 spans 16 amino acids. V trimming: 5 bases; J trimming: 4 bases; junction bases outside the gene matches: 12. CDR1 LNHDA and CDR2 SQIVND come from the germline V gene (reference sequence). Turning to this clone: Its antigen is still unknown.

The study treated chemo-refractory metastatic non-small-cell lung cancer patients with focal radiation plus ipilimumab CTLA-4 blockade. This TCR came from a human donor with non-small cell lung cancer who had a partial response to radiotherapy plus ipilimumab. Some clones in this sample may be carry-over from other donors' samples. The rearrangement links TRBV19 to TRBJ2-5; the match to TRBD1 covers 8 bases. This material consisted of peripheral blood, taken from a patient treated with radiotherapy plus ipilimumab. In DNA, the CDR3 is TGTGCCAGTAGTCCCCGGACAGGGCACATCGGAGAGACCCAGTACTTC. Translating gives CASSPRTGHIGETQYF.